This entry describes one T cell receptor (beta chain). The data derive from a study of blood T cell repertoires in COVID-19. Across the study: Italy, Spain and the United States were the sources of the convalescent and acute COVID-19 samples.

Only in-frame clones appear in the TCRdb table, and some are missing; sequencing was by immunoSEQ multiplex PCR. The sample yields about 110,000 clones, 85% to 90% seen once. V shed 7 bases, J shed 1 base, and the junction held 8 bases outside the gene matches. The CDR3 is 15 amino acids. Per germline, CDR1 SGDLS and CDR2 YYNGEE. The rearrangement links TRBV9 to TRBJ2-3; 8 nucleotides agree with TRBD1. The receptor was derived from a woman in her fifties or sixties with COVID-19, enrolled during active disease. Specimen: peripheral blood. In DNA, the CDR3 is TGTGCCAGCGATTCCGGACAGGGAGGCACAGATACGCAGTATTTT. The encoded protein is CASDSGQGGTDTQYF.